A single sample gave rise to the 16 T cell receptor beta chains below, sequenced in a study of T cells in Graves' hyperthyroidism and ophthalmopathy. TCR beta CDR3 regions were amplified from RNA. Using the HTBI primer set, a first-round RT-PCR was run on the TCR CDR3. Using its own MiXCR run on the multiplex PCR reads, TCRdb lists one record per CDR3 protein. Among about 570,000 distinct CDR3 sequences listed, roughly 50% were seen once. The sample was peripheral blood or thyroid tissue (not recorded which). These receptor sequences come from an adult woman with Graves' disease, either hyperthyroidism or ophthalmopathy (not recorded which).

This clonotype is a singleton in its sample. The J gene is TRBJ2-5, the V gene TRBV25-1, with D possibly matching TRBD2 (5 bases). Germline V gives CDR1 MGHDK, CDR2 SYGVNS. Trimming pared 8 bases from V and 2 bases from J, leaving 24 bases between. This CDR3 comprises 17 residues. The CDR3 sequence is CASRWERGLTKQETQYF. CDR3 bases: TGTGCCAGCCGGTGGGAGAGAGGTTTGACGAAACAAGAGACCCAGTACTTC.

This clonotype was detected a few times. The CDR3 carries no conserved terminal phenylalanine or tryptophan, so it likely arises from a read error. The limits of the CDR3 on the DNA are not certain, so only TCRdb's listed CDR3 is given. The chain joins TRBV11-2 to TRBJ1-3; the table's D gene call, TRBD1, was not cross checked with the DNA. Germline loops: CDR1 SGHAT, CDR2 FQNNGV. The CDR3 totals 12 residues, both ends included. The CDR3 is CASSLVPGKPVL.

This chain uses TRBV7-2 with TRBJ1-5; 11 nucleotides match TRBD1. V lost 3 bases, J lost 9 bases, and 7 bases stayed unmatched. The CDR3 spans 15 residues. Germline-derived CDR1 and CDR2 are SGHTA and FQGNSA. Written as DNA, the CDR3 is TGTGCCAGCAGCTTGGACAGGGGGCAGTTACGGCCCCAGCATTTT. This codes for CASSLDRGQLRPQHF.

Here the CDR3 reads CASSLAGGSSAFF. CDR3 sequence (DNA): TGTGCCAGCAGCTTAGCCGGGGGCAGCTCAGCTTTCTTT. The rearrangement joins TRBV7-6 to TRBJ1-1; D is perhaps TRBD1 (6 bases). Trimming left V 0 bases short and J 10 bases short, with 12 bases between. In germline, CDR1 is SGHVS, CDR2 FNYEAQ. The CDR3 runs to 13 residues.

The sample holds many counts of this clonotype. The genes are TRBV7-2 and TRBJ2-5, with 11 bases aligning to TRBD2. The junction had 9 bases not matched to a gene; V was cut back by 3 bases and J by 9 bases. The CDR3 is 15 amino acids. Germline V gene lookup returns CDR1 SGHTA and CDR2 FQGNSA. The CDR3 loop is CASSFSGRARVAQYF. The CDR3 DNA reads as TGTGCCAGCAGCTTTAGCGGGAGGGCCAGAGTGGCCCAGTACTTC. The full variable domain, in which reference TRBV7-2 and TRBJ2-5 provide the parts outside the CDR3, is GAGVSQSPSNKVTEKGKDVELRCDPISGHTALYWYRQSLGQGLEFLIYFQGNSAPDKSGLPSDRFSAERTGGSVSTLTIQRTQQEDSAVYLCASSFSGRARVAQYFGPGTRLLVL.

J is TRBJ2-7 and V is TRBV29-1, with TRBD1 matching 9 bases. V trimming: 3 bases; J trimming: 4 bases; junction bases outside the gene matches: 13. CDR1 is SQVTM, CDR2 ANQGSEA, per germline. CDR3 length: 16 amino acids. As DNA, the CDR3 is TGCAGCGTTGAGTGGGTTACGACAGGGGGTAGTTACGAGCAGTACTTC. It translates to CSVEWVTTGGSYEQYF.

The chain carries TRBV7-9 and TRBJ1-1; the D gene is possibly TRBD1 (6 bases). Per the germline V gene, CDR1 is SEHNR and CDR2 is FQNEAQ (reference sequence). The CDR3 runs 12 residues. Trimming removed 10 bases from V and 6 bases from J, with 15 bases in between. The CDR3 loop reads CATLGWGPEAFF. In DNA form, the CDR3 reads TGTGCCACCCTGGGGTGGGGGCCTGAAGCTTTCTTT. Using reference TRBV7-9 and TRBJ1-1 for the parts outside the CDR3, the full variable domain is DTGVSQNPRHKITKRGQNVTFRCDPISEHNRLYWYRQTLGQGPEFLTYFQNEAQLEKSRLLSDRFSAERPKGSFSTLEIQRTEQGDSAMYLCATLGWGPEAFFGQGTRLTVV.

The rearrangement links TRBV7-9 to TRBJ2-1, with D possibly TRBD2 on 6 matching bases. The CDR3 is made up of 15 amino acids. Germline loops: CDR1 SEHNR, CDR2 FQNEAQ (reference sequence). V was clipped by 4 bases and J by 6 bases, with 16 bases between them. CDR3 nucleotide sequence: TGTGCCAGCAGCTCAGTGCGGAGGGGACCCAATGAGCAGTTCTTC. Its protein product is CASSSVRRGPNEQFF. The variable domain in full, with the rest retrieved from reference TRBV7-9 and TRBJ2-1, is DTGVSQNPRHKITKRGQNVTFRCDPISEHNRLYWYRQTLGQGPEFLTYFQNEAQLEKSRLLSDRFSAERPKGSFSTLEIQRTEQGDSAMYLCASSSVRRGPNEQFFGPGTRLTVL.

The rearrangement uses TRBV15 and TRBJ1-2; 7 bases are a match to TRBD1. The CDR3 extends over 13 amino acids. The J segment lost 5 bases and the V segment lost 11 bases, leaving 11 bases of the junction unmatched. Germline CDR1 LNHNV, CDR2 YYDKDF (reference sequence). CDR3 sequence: CAGTEGGHYGYTF. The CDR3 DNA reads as TGTGCCGGGACAGAAGGCGGTCATTATGGCTACACCTTC.

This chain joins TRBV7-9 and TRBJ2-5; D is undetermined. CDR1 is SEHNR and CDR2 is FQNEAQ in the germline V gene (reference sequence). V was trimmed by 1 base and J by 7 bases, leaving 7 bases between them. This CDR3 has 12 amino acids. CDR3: CASSLGRRTQYF. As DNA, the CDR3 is TGTGCCAGCAGCTTAGGGCGGAGGACCCAGTACTTC.

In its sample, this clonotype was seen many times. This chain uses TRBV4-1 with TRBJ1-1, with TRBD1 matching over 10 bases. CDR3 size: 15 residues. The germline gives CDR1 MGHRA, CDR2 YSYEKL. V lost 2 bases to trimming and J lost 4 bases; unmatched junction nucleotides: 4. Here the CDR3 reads CASSQPGQGITEAFF. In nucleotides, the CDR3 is TGCGCCAGCAGCCAACCGGGACAGGGGATCACTGAAGCTTTCTTT.

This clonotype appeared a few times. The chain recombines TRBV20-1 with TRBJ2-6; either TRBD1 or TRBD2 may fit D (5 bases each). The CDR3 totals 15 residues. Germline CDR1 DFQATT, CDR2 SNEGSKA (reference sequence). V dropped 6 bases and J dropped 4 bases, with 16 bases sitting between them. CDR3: CSALATGPGANVLTF. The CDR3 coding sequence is TGCAGTGCCCTGGCAACGGGGCCGGGGGCCAACGTCCTGACTTTC.

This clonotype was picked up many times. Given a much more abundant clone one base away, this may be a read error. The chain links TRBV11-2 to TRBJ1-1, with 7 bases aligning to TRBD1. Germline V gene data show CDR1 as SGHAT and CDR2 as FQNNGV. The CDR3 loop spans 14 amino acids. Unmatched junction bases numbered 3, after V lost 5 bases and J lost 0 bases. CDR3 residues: CASSGGTVNTEAFF. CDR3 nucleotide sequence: TGTGCCAGCAGCGGGGGGACAGTGAACACTGAAGCTTTCTTT.

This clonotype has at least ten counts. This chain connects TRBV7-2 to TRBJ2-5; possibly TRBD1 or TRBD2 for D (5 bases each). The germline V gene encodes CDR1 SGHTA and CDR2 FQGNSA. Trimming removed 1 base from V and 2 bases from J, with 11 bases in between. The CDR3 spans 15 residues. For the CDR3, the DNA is TGTGCCAGCAGCTTAGGGTTGGGACCACAAGAGACCCAGTACTTC. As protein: CASSLGLGPQETQYF.

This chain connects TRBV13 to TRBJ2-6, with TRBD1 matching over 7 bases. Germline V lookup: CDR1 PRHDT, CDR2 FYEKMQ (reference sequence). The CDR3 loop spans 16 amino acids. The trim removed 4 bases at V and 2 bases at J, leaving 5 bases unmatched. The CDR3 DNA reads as TGTGCCAGCAGCTACACAGGGGCTGCTGGGGCCAACGTCCTGACTTTC. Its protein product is CASSYTGAAGANVLTF. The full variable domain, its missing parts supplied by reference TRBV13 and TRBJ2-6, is AAGVIQSPRHLIKEKRETATLKCYPIPRHDTVYWYQQGPGQDPQFLISFYEKMQSDKGSIPDRFSAQQFSDYHSELNMSSLELGDSALYFCASSYTGAAGANVLTFGAGSRLTVL.

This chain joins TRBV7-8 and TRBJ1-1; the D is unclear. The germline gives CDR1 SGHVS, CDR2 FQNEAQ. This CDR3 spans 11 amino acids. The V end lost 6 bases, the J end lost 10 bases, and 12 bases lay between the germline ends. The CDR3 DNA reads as TGTGCCAGCAGGGACCGGACGGTAGCTTTCTTT. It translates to CASRDRTVAFF.